This T cell receptor (beta chain) comes out of a study of blood T cell repertoires in COVID-19. Study summary: Nucleic acid was either cDNA or gDNA, and it came from T cells, B-cell-depleted T cells, or PBMCs.

The germline gives CDR1 MNHEY, CDR2 SMNVEV (reference sequence). Trimming removed 2 bases from V and 4 bases from J, with 11 bases in between. CDR3 size: 14 residues. Assay: immunoSEQ multiplex PCR; the TCRdb copy retains only in-frame clones and omits some. The sample records approximately 100,000 clones, around 87% being singletons. Sequenced material: peripheral blood. J is TRBJ1-2 and V is TRBV27; D is perhaps TRBD1 (5 bases). The sequence derives from a man aged 50-59 years with acute or convalescent COVID-19. The CDR3 DNA reads TGTGCCAGCAGTTTAAGTCAGGGTCTCTATGGCTACACCTTC. It yields the protein CASSLSQGLYGYTF.